The 31 T cell receptor beta chains listed next were all sequenced from one sample in a study of T cell repertoires in cytomegalovirus infection. TCRdb re-derived calls from the reads in MiXCR, one entry per CDR3 protein. The table records 76,000 or so distinct CDR3 sequences, around 3.4% of them present only once. Sequenced material: PBMCs. These TCRs come from a human donor in good health (CMV status not recorded). Some clones in this sample may be carry-over from other donors' samples.

In this sample, this clonotype turned up many times. CDR3 protein: CASRKTSVRSGANVLTF. CDR3 nucleotides: TGTGCCAGCAGAAAGACTAGCGTCCGCTCTGGGGCCAACGTCCTGACTTTC. The V and J genes are TRBV6-2 or TRBV6-3 and TRBJ2-6; 8 bases are shared with TRBD2. V lost 6 bases and J lost 0; bases outside the gene matches: 7. The CDR3 is 17 amino acids. Per the germline V gene, CDR1 is MNHEY and CDR2 is SVGEGT.

Many counts were recorded for this clonotype. The chain is built from TRBV25-1 and TRBJ1-5; the match to TRBD1 covers 7 bases. Germline trimming cut 2 bases from V and 5 bases from J; bases unmatched to any gene: 15. CDR3 length equals 18 residues. Germline V lookup: CDR1 MGHDK, CDR2 SYGVNS. CDR3 nucleotides: TGTGCCAGCAGTGAAGGGACAGTGGGTGCGGGAAAGGATCAGCCCCAGCATTTT. Its translation is CASSEGTVGAGKDQPQHF.

There are many counts of this clonotype. This chain links TRBV5-5 with TRBJ2-7, with 10 bases matching TRBD1. The CDR3 is 17 residues long. CDR1 and CDR2 (germline): SGHKS, YYEKEE (reference sequence). Trimming cost V 3 bases and J 1 base; bases outside gene matches: 10. This CDR3 reads CASSSSFGQGESYEQYF. CDR3 sequence (DNA): TGTGCCAGCAGCTCGTCATTCGGACAGGGGGAATCCTACGAGCAGTACTTC.

This clonotype was recorded at least ten times. The genes are TRBV3-1 and TRBJ1-1; D is unclear. Germline V CDR1 and CDR2: LGHDT, YNNKEL (reference sequence). This CDR3 contains 13 residues. Trimming pared 2 bases from V and 2 bases from J, leaving 6 bases between. This chain's CDR3 is CASSQRVNTEAFF. CDR3 nucleotides: TGTGCCAGCAGCCAACGGGTCAACACTGAAGCTTTCTTT.

This clonotype has ten or more counts. The gene calls are TRBV6-1 and TRBJ1-4; D is unclear. With 7 bases removed from V and 3 bases from J, the gap between germline ends came to 12 bases. The germline V gene has CDR1 MNHNS and CDR2 SASEGT. CDR3 size: 14 residues. This CDR3 is CASNEGGANEKLFF. In DNA, the CDR3 is TGTGCCAGCAACGAGGGCGGAGCTAATGAAAAACTGTTTTTT.

This clonotype was seen ten or more times. The V and J genes are TRBV7-9 and TRBJ1-4; possibly TRBD1 for D (5 bases). The CDR3 sequence is 13 residues long. V was cut by 6 bases and J by 5 bases, with 10 bases left in between. The germline V gene has CDR1 SEHNR and CDR2 FQNEAQ (reference sequence). Written as DNA, the CDR3 is TGTGCCAGCAGTTGGACAAACAATGAAAAACTGTTTTTT. Residues: CASSWTNNEKLFF.

This clonotype was counted between two and nine times. The V and J genes are TRBV7-2 and TRBJ1-2; a possible D gene is TRBD1 (5 bases). CDR1 is SGHTA and CDR2 is FQGNSA in the germline V gene. V was clipped by 2 bases and J by 4 bases, with 11 bases between them. This CDR3 has 14 residues. This CDR3 reads CASSLWDRGYGYTF. The CDR3 bases are TGTGCCAGCAGCTTATGGGACCGCGGCTATGGCTACACCTTC.

This clonotype was observed at least ten times. The chain is built from TRBV20-1 and TRBJ2-7, with D perhaps matching TRBD1 (6 bases). Germline CDR1 reads DFQATT; CDR2 reads SNEGSKA (reference sequence). Trimming shortened V by 6 bases and J by 4 bases, and 13 bases separated the two germline ends. CDR3 length equals 12 residues. CDR3 coding DNA: TGCAGTGCCTCCCGGGACATGTACGAGCAGTACTTC. Encoded protein: CSASRDMYEQYF.

This clonotype was seen repeatedly, ten times or more. The chain couples TRBV6-1 to TRBJ1-1; possibly TRBD1 for D (6 bases). Trimming cost V 5 bases and J 4 bases, with 11 bases left between them. The germline CDR1 and CDR2 sequences are MNHNS and SASEGT. This CDR3 spans 13 amino acids. The CDR3 region has the DNA TGTGCCAGCAGTCTCAGGGGTGGCACTGAAGCTTTCTTT. It is translated as CASSLRGGTEAFF.

This clonotype came up many times. V is TRBV4-3 and J is TRBJ2-7, with D possibly TRBD1 on 6 matching bases. The CDR3 has 17 residues. V dropped 1 base and J dropped 2 bases, with 18 bases sitting between them. Germline values: CDR1 LGHNA, CDR2 YSLEER. The CDR3 is CASSQGSYVTGPYEQYF. The CDR3 DNA sequence: TGCGCCAGCAGCCAAGGGAGTTACGTGACAGGACCCTACGAGCAGTACTTC.

This clonotype was counted ten times or more. The chain uses TRBV7-3 and TRBJ2-1, with no clear D. Trimming took off 0 bases at V and 0 bases at J, with 9 bases between the two ends. CDR1 is SGHTA, CDR2 FQGTGA, per germline. The CDR3 runs to 16 residues. CDR3 loop: CASSLTSDGSYNEQFF. CDR3 in DNA: TGTGCCAGCAGCTTAACTTCAGACGGCTCCTACAATGAGCAGTTCTTC.

This clonotype showed up many times. The V and J genes are TRBV7-2 and TRBJ1-2, with 7 bases aligning to TRBD1. The V and J ends lost 6 bases and 6 bases, in that order; junction bases with no gene match: 13. Germline V gene data show CDR1 as SGHTA and CDR2 as FQGNSA. This CDR3 has 15 amino acids. CDR3 in DNA: TGTGCCAGCAGTCAAGGGGGGGCAGGGGGTAATGGCTACACCTTC. Protein sequence: CASSQGGAGGNGYTF.

This clonotype has ten or more counts. This sequence joins TRBV7-9 and TRBJ2-5; the D gene is possibly TRBD2 (5 bases). The V end was cut by 8 bases, the J end by 7 bases, with 17 bases between. CDR3 size: 13 residues. The germline gives CDR1 SEHNR, CDR2 FQNEAQ (reference sequence). CDR3 amino acids: CASSLEATRTQYF. Written as DNA, the CDR3 is TGTGCCAGCTCCTTGGAGGCGACCAGGACCCAGTACTTC.

Comment on this clonotype: At one of its ends the junction is not consistent with the germline gene, which may arise from a read error. The V and J genes are TRBV18 and TRBJ1-6, with 8 bases matching TRBD1. The germline gives CDR1 KGHSH, CDR2 LQKENI. The CDR3 runs 15 residues. CDR3 sequence: CANSLLGQGNSPLHF. Written as DNA, the CDR3 is TGTGCCAACTCACTCCTAGGACAGGGTAATTCACCCCTCCACTTT.

Ten or more counts support this clonotype. The chain employs TRBV28 and TRBJ2-5, with unresolved D. CDR1 is MDHEN and CDR2 is SYDVKM in the germline V gene. The CDR3 has 13 amino acids. V gave up 3 bases and J gave up 0 bases, with 5 bases separating them. The CDR3 loop reads CASSLANQETQYF. For the CDR3, the DNA is TGTGCCAGCAGTTTGGCTAACCAAGAGACCCAGTACTTC.

This clonotype was counted at least ten times. This chain connects TRBV7-2 to TRBJ1-1; the D is unclear. The CDR3 has 13 amino acids. Trimming took 0 bases from V and 5 from J, leaving 7 bases between them. Germline V gene data show CDR1 as SGHTA and CDR2 as FQGNSA. The CDR3 DNA reads TGTGCCAGCAGCTTAGCGGGGTATACTGAAGCTTTCTTT. It is translated as CASSLAGYTEAFF.

There are many counts of this clonotype. The V gene is TRBV7-3, the J gene TRBJ2-2; 9 positions match TRBD2. After removal of 5 bases from V and 0 bases from J, the junction contained 7 bases not matched to a gene. Germline values: CDR1 SGHTA, CDR2 FQGTGA. This CDR3 is built from 17 residues. For the CDR3, the DNA is TGTGCCAGCAGCAGGGGGAGCGGGGGGCCGAACACCGGGGAGCTGTTTTTT. Translated, it gives CASSRGSGGPNTGELFF.

In its sample, this clonotype was seen many times. This rearrangement joins TRBV4-2 to TRBJ2-5; D unclear. The germline V and J ends were trimmed by 1 base and 4 bases, with 7 bases remaining between them. The CDR3 contains 13 residues. CDR1 is LGHNA, CDR2 YNFKEQ, per germline. CDR3 nucleotides: TGTGCCAGCAGCCAAGGGTATGGAGAGACCCAGTACTTC. It yields the protein CASSQGYGETQYF.

This clonotype appeared many times. The chain links TRBV7-8 to TRBJ1-5, with D possibly TRBD1 on 6 matching bases. Looked up from germline, CDR1 is SGHVS and CDR2 is FQNEAQ. The CDR3 has 16 amino acids. Trimming cost V 3 bases and J 3 bases, with 15 bases left between them. The CDR3 loop is CASSFIPDRPNQPQHF. The CDR3 DNA sequence: TGTGCCAGCAGCTTCATACCCGACAGGCCCAATCAGCCCCAGCATTTT. Using reference TRBV7-8 and TRBJ1-5 for the parts outside the CDR3, the full variable domain is GAGVSQSPRYKVAKRGQDVALRCDPISGHVSLFWYQQALGQGPEFLTYFQNEAQLDKSGLPSDRFFAERPEGSVSTLKIQRTQQEDSAVYLCASSFIPDRPNQPQHFGDGTRLSIL.

This clonotype was recorded at least ten times. The chain joins TRBV7-2 to TRBJ2-2, with 12 bases aligning to TRBD2. CDR3 size: 18 residues. The ends lost 4 bases at V and 2 bases at J; junction bases unmatched: 8. In germline, CDR1 is SGHTA, CDR2 FQGNSA. CDR3 residues: CASSYRLAGATNTGELFF. CDR3 in DNA: TGTGCCAGCAGCTACCGACTAGCGGGGGCGACTAACACCGGGGAGCTGTTTTTT.

This clonotype was counted at least ten times. This chain joins TRBV18 and TRBJ2-5; D uncertain. The CDR3 covers 11 residues. CDR1 and CDR2 from the germline V gene are KGHSH and LQKENI. With 3 bases removed from V and 3 bases from J, the gap between germline ends came to 2 bases. The CDR3 nucleotides are TGTGCCAGCTCACCCAAAGAGACCCAGTACTTC. Translating it yields CASSPKETQYF.

This clonotype was observed at least ten times. The genes are TRBV2 and TRBJ1-5; 8 nucleotides agree with TRBD1. Trimming cost V 4 bases and J 4 bases; bases outside gene matches: 15. The CDR3 has 18 residues. CDR1 and CDR2 from the germline V gene are SNHLY and FYNNEI. Here the CDR3 reads CASSATRAQGAGNQPQHF. The CDR3 DNA reads TGTGCCAGCAGTGCAACGCGTGCTCAGGGGGCGGGGAATCAGCCCCAGCATTTT.

This clonotype was picked up many times. The rearrangement links TRBV4-3 to TRBJ1-1; D might be TRBD1 (5 bases). Germline V lookup: CDR1 LGHNA, CDR2 YSLEER. Deletions cut 4 bases from V and 0 bases from J, with 12 bases between. CDR3 length: 15 amino acids. CDR3 sequence: CASSLHGAMNTEAFF. CDR3 bases: TGCGCCAGCAGCCTCCACGGGGCCATGAACACTGAAGCTTTCTTT.

This clonotype was seen repeatedly, ten times or more. CDR3 amino acids: CASSGSGWSSYNSPLHF. For the CDR3, the DNA is TGTGCCAGCAGCGGATCAGGCTGGAGCTCCTATAATTCACCCCTCCACTTT. This rearrangement joins TRBV7-2 to TRBJ1-6, with D unclear. With 5 bases removed from V and 0 bases from J, the gap between germline ends came to 14 bases. From germline, CDR1 is SGHTA and CDR2 FQGNSA. The CDR3 loop spans 17 amino acids.

This clonotype was seen repeatedly, ten times or more. The rearrangement joins TRBV11-2 to TRBJ1-5; D not resolved. The germline V gene has CDR1 SGHAT and CDR2 FQNNGV. V lost 4 bases and J lost 0, with 10 bases in between. This CDR3 has 15 amino acids. Here the CDR3 reads CASSSGENSNQPQHF. CDR3 coding DNA: TGTGCCAGCAGCTCCGGGGAAAATAGCAATCAGCCCCAGCATTTT.

This clonotype was counted many times. The chain joins TRBV6-1 to TRBJ1-1; D is unresolved. The germline gives CDR1 MNHNS, CDR2 SASEGT. V lost 5 bases to trimming and J lost 0 bases, with 4 bases between them. CDR3 length equals 12 residues. The CDR3, as DNA: TGTGCCAGCAGTCGGATGAACACTGAAGCTTTCTTT. The encoded protein is CASSRMNTEAFF.

This clonotype occurred many times. J is TRBJ2-1 and V is TRBV7-2; no reliable D call. V lost 3 bases to trimming and J lost 9 bases, with 9 bases between them. The CDR3 is 12 amino acids. Germline CDR1 SGHTA, CDR2 FQGNSA. CDR3 sequence: CASSFGFGEQFF. In nucleotides, the CDR3 is TGTGCCAGCAGCTTTGGTTTCGGTGAGCAGTTCTTC.

This clonotype was counted many times. The gene calls are TRBV12-3 or TRBV12-4 and TRBJ2-1; D unclear. The CDR3 is 12 residues long. V lost 3 bases to trimming and J lost 4 bases, with 4 bases between them. The CDR3 reads CASSFLYNEQFF. The CDR3 DNA reads as TGTGCCAGCAGTTTCCTATACAATGAGCAGTTCTTC.

This clonotype has a count of ten or more. The chain recombines TRBV5-4 with TRBJ2-5; D may correspond to TRBD1 or TRBD2 (7 bases each). This CDR3 is built from 15 residues. Trimming pared 4 bases from V and 2 bases from J, leaving 15 bases between. Germline V CDR1 and CDR2: SGHNT, YYREEE (reference sequence). In DNA form, the CDR3 reads TGTGCCAGCAGCCCAGGGGGGCGGGGGCAAGAGACCCAGTACTTC. Residues: CASSPGGRGQETQYF.

The V call is TRBV7-2, the J call TRBJ1-6; D gene ambiguous. The V end was cut by 1 base, the J end by 17 bases, with 21 bases between. The germline V gene encodes CDR1 SGHTA and CDR2 FQGNSA. This CDR3 spans 15 amino acids. This CDR3 is CASSLVPSKQTPIHF. CDR3 coding DNA: TGTGCCAGCAGCTTAGTACCGTCCAAGCAGACTCCCATCCACTTT.

This clonotype was seen ten or more times. The rearrangement uses TRBV28 and TRBJ1-5; D remains ambiguous. Germline V gives CDR1 MDHEN, CDR2 SYDVKM. The CDR3 is 10 amino acids. The V end was cut by 6 bases, the J end by 12 bases, with 9 bases between. The CDR3 bases are TGTGCCAGCAGAGGCACCCTCCAGCATTTT. Translating gives CASRGTLQHF.